The next 31 T cell receptor beta chains were all read from a single sample in a study of blood T cell repertoires in COVID-19. Using immunoSEQ multiplex PCR, the repertoire was profiled, and TCRdb retains in-frame clones only, with some absent. The repertoire holds over 110,000 clones, with less than 90% as singletons. Sequenced material: PBMCs or T cells enriched from blood (not recorded which). These receptors came from a man aged 35 to 55 with acute COVID-19.

The J gene is TRBJ2-7, the V gene TRBV7-2; the match to TRBD1 covers 7 bases. The J segment lost 6 bases and the V segment lost 4 bases, leaving 9 bases of the junction unmatched. The CDR3 sequence is 14 residues long. Per the germline V gene, CDR1 is SGHTA and CDR2 is FQGNSA. The CDR3, as DNA: TGTGCCAGCAGCTCGAACAGGGGTTCGAGCGAGCAGTACTTC. It codes for CASSSNRGSSEQYF.

The rearrangement uses TRBV10-1 and TRBJ1-1, with 8 bases matching TRBD1. The germline CDR1 and CDR2 sequences are WNHNN and SYGVQD (reference sequence). With V trimmed by 0 bases and J by 1 base, 4 bases remained unmatched. The CDR3 spans 16 residues. The DNA for the CDR3 is TGCGCCAGCAGTGAGTCGATGACAGGGGAGAACACTGAAGCTTTCTTT. Its translation is CASSESMTGENTEAFF.

CDR3 DNA sequence: TGTGCCAGCAGCCAAGGACAGGGGTGGGGGAGCACAGATACGCAGTATTTT. It yields the protein CASSQGQGWGSTDTQYF. The chain couples TRBV3-1 (or the pseudogene TRBV3-2) to TRBJ2-3; 8 bases line up with TRBD1. Germline CDR1 LGHDT, CDR2 YNNKEL (reference sequence). The CDR3 sequence is 17 residues long. Trimming at V came to 1 base and at J to 0 bases, leaving 6 bases not matched to a gene.

This chain connects TRBV2 to TRBJ2-2; 10 bases align to TRBD2. From germline, CDR1 is SNHLY and CDR2 FYNNEI. Unmatched junction bases numbered 13, after V lost 6 bases and J lost 6 bases. The CDR3 spans 17 residues. The CDR3 sequence: CASSPPGLAEGAGELFF. The DNA for the CDR3 is TGTGCCAGCAGCCCTCCCGGACTAGCGGAGGGGGCCGGGGAGCTGTTTTTT.

The V call is TRBV28, the J call TRBJ2-1; 10 bases agree with TRBD2. CDR3 size: 24 residues. Germline CDR1 is MDHEN and CDR2 is SYDVKM. V gave up 3 bases and J gave up 9 bases; unmatched junction bases: 35. The CDR3 DNA reads TGTGCCAGCAGTTTCATATTAGGACAGGGAGCACTAGCGGGGCCTAAGGGACCTCGGCGTGAGCAGTTCTTC. Its translation is CASSFILGQGALAGPKGPRREQFF.

This clone was recorded a few times. The V gene is TRBV4-3, the J gene TRBJ1-1, with D perhaps TRBD1 (5 bases). V gave up 1 base and J gave up 7 bases, with 7 bases separating them. Germline values: CDR1 LGHNA, CDR2 YSLEER. The CDR3 is made up of 12 amino acids. The CDR3 sequence: CASSQADSEAFF. CDR3 bases: TGCGCCAGCAGCCAAGCCGACAGTGAAGCTTTCTTT.

This rearrangement joins TRBV11-2 to TRBJ2-4, with a weak D call TRBD2 (5 bases). Germline V gives CDR1 SGHAT, CDR2 FQNNGV. The V end was cut by 5 bases, the J end by 5 bases, with 19 bases between. The CDR3 extends over 16 amino acids. The chain's CDR3 is CASSPRGSGRQNIQYF. The CDR3 nucleotides are TGTGCCAGCAGCCCCCGCGGGTCTGGCAGGCAAAACATTCAGTACTTC.

This clone was seen many times. The chain recombines TRBV6-2 or TRBV6-3 with TRBJ2-1; 10 bases align to TRBD1. Germline V gives CDR1 MNHEY, CDR2 SVGEGT. J gave up 3 bases and V 1 base, and 3 bases lay outside the gene matches. The CDR3 is 16 residues long. The CDR3 here is CASSYLGQGFYNEQFF. CDR3 in DNA: TGTGCCAGCAGTTACTTGGGACAGGGGTTCTACAATGAGCAGTTCTTC.

The chain carries TRBV11-2 and TRBJ2-3; 11 bases match TRBD2. After removal of 5 bases from V and 1 base from J, the junction contained 5 bases not matched to a gene. This CDR3 spans 16 amino acids. Germline V CDR1 and CDR2: SGHAT, FQNNGV. The CDR3 protein is CASSLGLAEGTDTQYF. In DNA form, the CDR3 reads TGTGCCAGCAGCCTGGGACTAGCGGAGGGCACAGATACGCAGTATTTT. The full variable domain, with the rest looked up from reference TRBV11-2 and TRBJ2-3, is EAGVAQSPRYKIIEKRQSVAFWCNPISGHATLYWYQQILGQGPKLLIQFQNNGVVDDSQLPKDRFSAERLKGVDSTLKIQPAKLEDSAVYLCASSLGLAEGTDTQYFGPGTRLTVL.

This chain connects TRBV3-1 (or the pseudogene TRBV3-2) to TRBJ1-4, with TRBD1 matching 9 bases. V dropped 3 bases and J dropped 8; count of bases not matched to a gene: 7. The CDR3 runs 15 residues. Germline assignment: CDR1 LGHDT and CDR2 YNNKEL (reference sequence). CDR3 sequence (DNA): TGTGCCAGCAGCCAGGCCAACAGGGGGCCCGAAAAACTGTTTTTT. Protein sequence: CASSQANRGPEKLFF.

This chain links TRBV7-2 with TRBJ2-1, with D possibly TRBD1 on 6 matching bases. V gave up 0 bases and J gave up 9 bases, with 6 bases separating them. CDR1 is SGHTA and CDR2 is FQGNSA in the germline V gene. This CDR3 region has 12 residues. CDR3 bases: TGTGCCAGCAGCTTAGCGGGGGCTGAGCAGTTCTTC. Protein product: CASSLAGAEQFF. Full variable domain (outside the CDR3, taken from reference TRBV7-2 and TRBJ2-1): GAGVSQSPSNKVTEKGKDVELRCDPISGHTALYWYRQSLGQGLEFLIYFQGNSAPDKSGLPSDRFSAERTGGSVSTLTIQRTQQEDSAVYLCASSLAGAEQFFGPGTRLTVL.

The chain links TRBV27 to TRBJ1-6, with D possibly TRBD1 on 5 matching bases. Trimming stripped 3 bases from V and 5 bases from J, with 17 bases between. Germline CDR1 reads MNHEY; CDR2 reads SMNVEV (reference sequence). The CDR3 has 17 amino acids. In nucleotides, the CDR3 is TGTGCCAGCAGTTTTAACAAGGGGCCCCGCGATAATTCACCCCTCCACTTT. Its translation: CASSFNKGPRDNSPLHF.

CDR3 in DNA: TGTGCCAGTAGTTGGCGCACAGATACGCAGTATTTT. The encoded protein is CASSWRTDTQYF. The rearrangement joins TRBV19 to TRBJ2-3; D gene ambiguous. V was cut by 5 bases and J by 1 base, with 4 bases left in between. The germline gives CDR1 LNHDA, CDR2 SQIVND (reference sequence). The CDR3 loop spans 12 amino acids.

The DNA for the CDR3 is TGTGCCAGCAGCTTAGTTCCGACAGGGGGCGGTCAGCCCCAGCATTTT. It encodes CASSLVPTGGGQPQHF. The V gene is TRBV7-2, the J gene TRBJ1-5; 10 nucleotides align to TRBD1. The CDR3 covers 16 residues. Germline values: CDR1 SGHTA, CDR2 FQGNSA. V lost 1 base and J lost 6; bases outside the gene matches: 6.

V and J are TRBV4-3 and TRBJ1-4; 8 bases line up with TRBD1. The germline CDR1 and CDR2 sequences are LGHNA and YSLEER. The trim removed 4 bases at V and 5 bases at J, leaving 0 bases unmatched. This CDR3 is built from 13 residues. The CDR3 region has the DNA TGCGCCAGCAGCCGGGACAGGAATGAAAAACTGTTTTTT. This encodes CASSRDRNEKLFF.

The chain uses TRBV27 and TRBJ2-7; 13 bases are a match to TRBD2. Per the germline V gene, CDR1 is MNHEY and CDR2 is SMNVEV (reference sequence). V shed 5 bases and J 0 bases; nucleotides not matched to a gene: 13. CDR3 size: 19 residues. CDR3 residues: CASSTSGTSGKLFSYEQYF. Written as DNA, the CDR3 is TGTGCCAGCAGTACCTCCGGGACTAGCGGGAAACTTTTCTCCTACGAGCAGTACTTC.

V and J are TRBV27 and TRBJ2-5; the match to TRBD1 covers 10 bases. Trimming took 1 base from V and 1 from J; bases not matched to a gene: 3. CDR3 length equals 16 residues. Germline CDR1 reads MNHEY; CDR2 reads SMNVEV (reference sequence). CDR3 bases: TGTGCCAGCAGTTTATTGACAGGGGGCGCCCAAGAGACCCAGTACTTC. Translated: CASSLLTGGAQETQYF.

The V and J genes are TRBV5-4 and TRBJ2-3; no definite D call. V lost 0 bases to trimming and J lost 0 bases, with 11 bases between them. The CDR3 totals 16 residues. Looked up from germline, CDR1 is SGHNT and CDR2 is YYREEE (reference sequence). The CDR3 bases are TGTGCCAGCAGCTTGGCGGAGAGGCAGAGCACAGATACGCAGTATTTT. It codes for CASSLAERQSTDTQYF.

The table lists this clone with a count of one. The rearrangement joins TRBV11-2 to TRBJ2-3; 9 bases agree with TRBD2. The CDR3 has 15 amino acids. V lost 5 bases to trimming and J lost 7 bases; unmatched junction nucleotides: 10. The germline V gene has CDR1 SGHAT and CDR2 FQNNGV. The CDR3 loop reads CASSARLAVPYTQYF. In nucleotides, the CDR3 is TGTGCCAGCAGCGCCAGACTAGCGGTGCCTTATACGCAGTATTTT.

This chain links TRBV9 with TRBJ1-2, with D unclear. Between the trimmed V and J ends, which lost 0 bases and 5 bases, there was a span of 17 bases. The germline gives CDR1 SGDLS, CDR2 YYNGEE. This CDR3 has 16 amino acids. In nucleotides, the CDR3 is TGTGCCAGCAGCGTAGAAGCAGGTCCCTTTAGTTATGGCTACACCTTC. Protein product: CASSVEAGPFSYGYTF.

The rearrangement links TRBV10-2 to TRBJ1-1; D call uncertain. This CDR3 is built from 15 residues. CDR1 is WSHSY and CDR2 is SAAADI in the germline V gene. The V end lost 7 bases, the J end lost 4 bases, and 19 bases lay between the germline ends. As DNA, the CDR3 is TGCGCCAGCAAGAGAACTGGAGACTTGAGCACTGAAGCTTTCTTT. Its translation is CASKRTGDLSTEAFF.

The chain combines TRBV28 with TRBJ1-1; D call uncertain. The CDR3 has 12 residues. Germline values: CDR1 MDHEN, CDR2 SYDVKM. V gave up 8 bases and J gave up 3 bases, with 10 bases separating them. In nucleotides, the CDR3 is TGTGCCAGCTACTCTGGAGACACTGAAGCTTTCTTT. The encoded protein is CASYSGDTEAFF. Full variable domain (missing parts from reference TRBV28 and TRBJ1-1): DVKVTQSSRYLVKRTGEKVFLECVQDMDHENMFWYRQDPGLGLRLIYFSYDVKMKEKGDIPEGYSVSREKKERFSLILESASTNQTSMYLCASYSGDTEAFFGQGTRLTVV.

V is TRBV6-5 and J is TRBJ2-7; the D gene is possibly TRBD2 (6 bases). The ends were cut back, 5 bases at V and 6 bases at J, with 17 bases in the middle. Germline assignment: CDR1 MNHEY and CDR2 SVGAGI. The CDR3 runs to 14 residues. The CDR3 spells CASSLWRESGEQYF. DNA of the CDR3: TGTGCCAGCAGTCTTTGGCGGGAATCGGGCGAGCAGTACTTC.

This clone was found a few times. This chain uses TRBV18 with TRBJ1-3, with TRBD1 identical over 8 bases. V lost 4 bases to trimming and J lost 2 bases; unmatched junction nucleotides: 7. The length of the CDR3 is 16 residues. In germline, CDR1 is KGHSH, CDR2 LQKENI. The CDR3 coding sequence is TGTGCCAGCTCACTTTCACAGGGGGATACTGGAAACACCATATATTTT. The encoded protein is CASSLSQGDTGNTIYF.

The V call is TRBV2, the J call TRBJ1-3; D not resolved. Deletions cut 6 bases from V and 0 bases from J, with 6 bases between. CDR3 length: 13 residues. Germline values: CDR1 SNHLY, CDR2 FYNNEI. Here the CDR3 reads CASRESSGNTIYF. CDR3 in DNA: TGTGCCAGCAGGGAGAGCTCTGGAAACACCATATATTTT.

This chain joins TRBV4-3 and TRBJ1-1, with no clear D. There are 14 residues in the CDR3. In germline, CDR1 is LGHNA, CDR2 YSLEER. V lost 0 bases and J 4 bases, leaving 9 bases between the germline ends. CDR3 sequence: CASSQEQVFTEAFF. CDR3 sequence (DNA): TGCGCCAGCAGCCAAGAGCAGGTTTTCACTGAAGCTTTCTTT.

This clone was picked up one time. The CDR3, as DNA: TGTGCCAGCAGCTCCGGGACTAGCGGGGTTAGCACAGATACGCAGTATTTT. Translating it yields CASSSGTSGVSTDTQYF. The rearrangement joins TRBV7-6 to TRBJ2-3; 13 nucleotides line up with TRBD2. CDR1 and CDR2 from the germline V gene are SGHVS and FNYEAQ. Germline trimming cut 4 bases from V and 0 bases from J; bases unmatched to any gene: 4. The CDR3 has 17 amino acids. The full variable domain, in which reference TRBV7-6 and TRBJ2-3 provide the parts outside the CDR3, is GAGVSQSPRYKVTKRGQDVALRCDPISGHVSLYWYRQALGQGPEFLTYFNYEAQQDKSGLPNDRFSAERPEGSISTLTIQRTEQRDSAMYRCASSSGTSGVSTDTQYFGPGTRLTVL.

This chain links TRBV30 with TRBJ1-2; D unresolved. This CDR3 region has 10 residues. V gave up 5 bases and J gave up 8 bases, with 9 bases separating them. Germline CDR1 and CDR2: GTSNPN and SVGIG (reference sequence). CDR3 loop: CAWETRGYTF. For the CDR3, the DNA is TGTGCCTGGGAAACTCGGGGCTACACCTTC.

This sequence joins TRBV29-1 and TRBJ2-7; TRBD1 agrees at 11 bases. This CDR3 comprises 15 residues. The trim removed 2 bases at V and 5 bases at J, leaving 8 bases unmatched. Germline CDR1 reads SQVTM; CDR2 reads ANQGSEA. CDR3: CSVERGQGAPDEQYF. CDR3 sequence (DNA): TGCAGCGTTGAACGCGGACAGGGGGCCCCCGACGAGCAGTACTTC.

V is TRBV11-2 and J is TRBJ2-5, with D tentatively TRBD1 (6 bases). The CDR3 extends over 15 amino acids. Germline CDR1 reads SGHAT; CDR2 reads FQNNGV. Deletions cut 5 bases from V and 1 base from J, with 14 bases between. The CDR3 DNA reads TGTGCCAGCAGCGACCAGGGGATTCTCCAAGAGACCCAGTACTTC. This sequence encodes CASSDQGILQETQYF.

The gene calls are TRBV18 and TRBJ2-5, with 9 bases identical to TRBD2. The V gene end was trimmed by 0 bases and the J gene end by 5 bases; junction bases not matched to a gene: 7. Germline V gene sequence: CDR1 KGHSH, CDR2 LQKENI. The CDR3 is made up of 16 amino acids. The CDR3 protein is CASSPPGLAGRETQYF. Here the CDR3 DNA reads TGTGCCAGCTCACCACCAGGGCTAGCGGGAAGGGAGACCCAGTACTTC.